The 16 T cell receptor beta chains listed next were all sequenced from one sample in a study of shared clonotypes between healthy human individuals. TCRdb's copy holds only in-frame clones and misses some; the assay was immunoSEQ multiplex PCR. The repertoire holds around 550,000 clones, with around 96% as singletons. CD45RO negativity and positive selection for CCR7 defined naive CD8 cells, a population that excluded terminally differentiated effector memory CD45RA+ cells. The sequenced sample was naive CD8+ T cells sorted from blood. The receptors here all came from a woman aged 30 to 39 in good health.

V is TRBV28 and J is TRBJ2-3; D may match TRBD1 or TRBD2 (5 bases each). This CDR3 is 15 amino acids long. CDR1 MDHEN and CDR2 SYDVKM come from the germline V gene. The V gene lost 6 bases and the J gene lost 0 bases, with 13 bases spanning the gap. CDR3 bases: TGTGCCAGCAGGCTGGGGGATTTTAGCACAGATACGCAGTATTTT. Protein product: CASRLGDFSTDTQYF.

This chain joins TRBV27 and TRBJ1-1, with D perhaps TRBD1 (6 bases). Trimming cost V 7 bases and J 8 bases, with 11 bases left between them. The CDR3 extends over 11 amino acids. Germline V gene sequence: CDR1 MNHEY, CDR2 SMNVEV (reference sequence). The CDR3 bases are TGTGCCAGCATGCGGGGGCAGGAAGCTTTCTTT. Its protein is CASMRGQEAFF.

This chain joins TRBV5-8 and TRBJ1-4; D perhaps matches TRBD1 (5 bases). The CDR3 is 14 amino acids. The V end was cut by 7 bases, the J end by 7 bases, with 17 bases between. CDR1 and CDR2 from the germline V gene are SGHTS and YDEGEE. The CDR3, as DNA: TGTGCCAGCGGATCCAGGGATTGGAGTGAAAAACTGTTTTTT. It codes for CASGSRDWSEKLFF.

This chain uses TRBV29-1 with TRBJ2-1, with TRBD2 identical over 8 bases. Germline CDR1 SQVTM, CDR2 ANQGSEA. The CDR3 spans 14 residues. J was trimmed by 4 bases and V by 5 bases; bases with no gene match: 7. CDR3 nucleotides: TGCAGCGTTTCCGGGAGGGACTTATACAATGAGCAGTTCTTC. Translated: CSVSGRDLYNEQFF.

J is TRBJ2-3 and V is TRBV7-9; TRBD2 agrees at 14 bases. Per the germline V gene, CDR1 is SEHNR and CDR2 is FQNEAQ (reference sequence). The CDR3 contains 16 residues. V dropped 5 bases and J dropped 14; count of bases not matched to a gene: 15. The CDR3 loop is CASSPRLAGGLGELYF. The CDR3 nucleotides are TGTGCCAGCAGCCCCAGACTAGCGGGAGGGTTGGGGGAGCTGTATTTT.

The rearrangement joins TRBV28 to TRBJ2-7; D is unclear. Trimming removed 3 bases at V and 3 bases at J, with 12 bases between. The CDR3 is made up of 14 amino acids. Per germline, CDR1 MDHEN and CDR2 SYDVKM. The CDR3 protein is CASSFQYYRYEQYF. The CDR3 DNA follows: TGTGCCAGCAGTTTCCAGTACTACCGCTACGAGCAGTACTTC.

The chain employs TRBV7-2 and TRBJ2-3; 8 bases are shared with TRBD2. V trimming: 3 bases; J trimming: 4 bases; junction bases outside the gene matches: 12. Germline loops: CDR1 SGHTA, CDR2 FQGNSA. The CDR3 length is 17 residues. In DNA form, the CDR3 reads TGTGCCAGCAGCTTTAGTCCGGGACTAGAATACCCAGATACGCAGTATTTT. Translating it yields CASSFSPGLEYPDTQYF.

This chain links TRBV30 with TRBJ2-1, with unresolved D. The CDR3 loop spans 11 amino acids. Germline values: CDR1 GTSNPN, CDR2 SVGIG (reference sequence). V lost 1 base to trimming and J lost 8 bases, with 6 bases between them. The CDR3 spells CAWSGGDEQFF. The CDR3 DNA sequence: TGTGCCTGGAGTGGGGGTGATGAGCAGTTCTTC.

The genes are TRBV9 and TRBJ2-2; 12 bases are shared with TRBD2. J lost 6 bases, V lost 3 bases, and 12 bases had no gene match. Germline CDR1 is SGDLS and CDR2 is YYNGEE. The length of the CDR3 is 18 residues. CDR3 sequence: CASSATGTSGRHAGELFF. For the CDR3, the DNA is TGTGCCAGCAGCGCAACCGGAACTAGCGGGAGGCACGCCGGGGAGCTGTTTTTT.

This clone appeared a single time. The V gene is TRBV11-2, the J gene TRBJ2-7; D call uncertain. V lost 0 bases and J 1 base, leaving 10 bases between the germline ends. Germline assignment: CDR1 SGHAT and CDR2 FQNNGV. There are 15 residues in the CDR3. Here the CDR3 reads CASSLDPLDSYEQYF. CDR3 sequence (DNA): TGTGCCAGCAGCTTAGATCCGCTAGATTCCTACGAGCAGTACTTC. The full variable domain, completed using reference TRBV11-2 and TRBJ2-7, is EAGVAQSPRYKIIEKRQSVAFWCNPISGHATLYWYQQILGQGPKLLIQFQNNGVVDDSQLPKDRFSAERLKGVDSTLKIQPAKLEDSAVYLCASSLDPLDSYEQYFGPGTRLTVT.

This rearrangement joins TRBV7-6 to TRBJ2-7, with D perhaps matching TRBD1 or TRBD2 (6 bases each). Germline values: CDR1 SGHVS, CDR2 FNYEAQ. The germline V and J ends were trimmed by 4 bases and 6 bases, with 19 bases remaining between them. This CDR3 has 15 residues. The CDR3 region is CASSSEGGIPLEQYF. The DNA for the CDR3 is TGTGCCAGCAGCTCGGAGGGGGGTATCCCCCTCGAGCAGTACTTC.

This chain connects TRBV9 to TRBJ2-4, with a tentative D call TRBD2 (6 bases). Germline lookup yields CDR1 SGDLS and CDR2 YYNGEE. The length of the CDR3 is 14 residues. V was shortened by 4 bases and J by 9 bases, with 17 bases between the two germline ends. CDR3 residues: CASSQEDGGVIQYF. Here the CDR3 DNA reads TGTGCCAGCAGCCAAGAGGACGGAGGGGTCATTCAGTACTTC.

The chain carries TRBV28 and TRBJ2-5, with 9 bases fitting TRBD2. The end of the DNA fits TRBJ2-7 better, so the J call may be wrong. The CDR3 has 15 amino acids. Germline CDR1 MDHEN, CDR2 SYDVKM. Here the CDR3 DNA reads TGTGCCAGCAGTTTACTATCTAGCGGGACCGACGAGCAGTACTTC. Translated, it gives CASSLLSSGTDEQYF.

The chain links TRBV7-6 to TRBJ2-7; 8 nucleotides agree with TRBD2. The CDR3 loop spans 15 amino acids. Trimming at V came to 4 bases and at J to 0 bases, leaving 5 bases not matched to a gene. The germline V gene has CDR1 SGHVS and CDR2 FNYEAQ. Written as DNA, the CDR3 is TGTGCCAGCAGCTCGGGGGGGCTGGCCTCCTACGAGCAGTACTTC. Translated: CASSSGGLASYEQYF.

The CDR3 is CASSDWTSGRHSYEQYF. The CDR3 bases are TGTGCCAGTAGTGACTGGACTAGCGGGAGGCACTCCTACGAGCAGTACTTC. The chain combines TRBV19 with TRBJ2-7; TRBD2 matches at 14 bases. The CDR3 loop spans 17 amino acids. V gave up 5 bases and J gave up 0 bases; unmatched junction bases: 6. The germline V gene has CDR1 LNHDA and CDR2 SQIVND (reference sequence).

This clone was recorded only once. The chain is built from TRBV4-1 and TRBJ2-5; D remains ambiguous. The J call is in doubt because the DNA end fits TRBJ2-7 better. The CDR3 is 15 amino acids. Germline V gene data show CDR1 as MGHRA and CDR2 as YSYEKL. The CDR3 protein is CASSQANLGSYEQYF. The CDR3 nucleotides are TGCGCCAGCAGCCAAGCCAACCTTGGCTCCTACGAGCAGTACTTC.